This TCR beta chain appears in the sequencing data of a study of T-cell reconstitution after alpha-beta-depleted transplantation in children. The CDR3 runs to 16 residues. V lost 6 bases and J 1 base, leaving 18 bases between the germline ends. Unique molecular identifiers tagged the TCRbeta library. From the PCR reads, TCRdb called clonotypes with MiXCR, one entry per CDR3 protein. This table holds some 500,000 distinct CDR3 sequences, around 20% found once. The rearrangement links TRBV12-3 or TRBV12-4 to TRBJ1-1, with D possibly being TRBD1 (5 bases). The sample here was PBMCs from the stem cell graft donor, taken from the stem cell graft. The source of this sequence is a human donor who donated a stem cell graft to a child with acute lymphoblastic leukemia. CDR3 protein: CASSPLGGLRNTEAFF. The DNA of the CDR3 is TGTGCCAGCAGCCCCCTTGGGGGACTAAGGAACACTGAAGCTTTCTTT.